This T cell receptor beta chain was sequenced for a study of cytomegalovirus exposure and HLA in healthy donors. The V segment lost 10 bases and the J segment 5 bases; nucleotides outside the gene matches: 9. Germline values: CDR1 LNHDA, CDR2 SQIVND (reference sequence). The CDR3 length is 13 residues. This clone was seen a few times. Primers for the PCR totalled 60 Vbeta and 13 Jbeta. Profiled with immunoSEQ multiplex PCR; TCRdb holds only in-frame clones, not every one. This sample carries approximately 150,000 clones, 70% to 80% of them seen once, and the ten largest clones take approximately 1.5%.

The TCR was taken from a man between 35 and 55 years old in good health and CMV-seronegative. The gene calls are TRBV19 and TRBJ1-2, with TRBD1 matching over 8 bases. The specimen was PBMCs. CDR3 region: CATEGQAQYGYTF. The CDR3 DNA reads TGTGCCACTGAGGGACAGGCTCAATATGGCTACACCTTC.